The sample holds a few counts of the clone carrying this TCR beta chain. Its antigen is unidentified. Once obtained from cultured CD4+ T cells, the DNA was sequenced using the Oncomine TCR Beta short-read assay. TCRdb redid the calling of the PCR reads with MiXCR, one entry per CDR3 protein. This sample has roughly 11,000 distinct CDR3 sequences, with roughly three fifths found just once. Treatment described: 10-day PBMC culture with coronavirus spike peptide pools or control peptides (ViraFEST assay). Every positive PCR date fell between March and December 2020, earlier than the US Alpha, Beta and Delta variants. PBMCs were cultured at fewer than 2.5 million per well with approximately 9.8 IU/ml IL-2 and 9.5 to 10 ug/ml peptide pools. This CDR3 is 14 amino acids long. Looked up from germline, CDR1 is MNHNS and CDR2 is SASEGT. The V and J ends lost 8 bases and 7 bases respectively, with 15 bases between them.

The sample originates from a study of vaccination and CD4 T cells after COVID-19. The receptor comes from a human donor who had recovered from COVID-19. This chain links TRBV6-1 with TRBJ1-6, with D perhaps matching TRBD1 (5 bases). Sequenced input: CD4+ T cells from blood, cultured in vitro. In DNA form, the CDR3 reads TGTGCCAGCGGGATGACAGCGGTCAATTCACCCCTCCACTTT. Protein sequence: CASGMTAVNSPLHF.